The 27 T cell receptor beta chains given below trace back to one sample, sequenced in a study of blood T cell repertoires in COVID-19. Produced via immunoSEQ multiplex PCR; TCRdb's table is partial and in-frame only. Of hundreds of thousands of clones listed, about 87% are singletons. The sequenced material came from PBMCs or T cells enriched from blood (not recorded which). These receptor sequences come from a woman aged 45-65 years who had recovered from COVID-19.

Here the CDR3 DNA reads TGTGCCAGTAGTATTTCCACTCCAGACACCATAATCTACGAGCAGTACTTC. Translation: CASSISTPDTIIYEQYF. The gene calls are TRBV19 and TRBJ2-7, with D hard to call. Germline V gene sequence: CDR1 LNHDA, CDR2 SQIVND (reference sequence). V was trimmed by 3 bases and J by 3 bases, leaving 21 bases between them. The CDR3 is 17 amino acids.

CDR3 protein: CASTGTSGSPYEQYF. CDR3 DNA: TGTGCCAGCACCGGAACTAGCGGGTCCCCCTACGAGCAGTACTTC. The rearrangement links TRBV7-9 to TRBJ2-7, with 9 bases fitting TRBD2. The CDR3 is 15 residues long. V trimming: 7 bases; J trimming: 2 bases; junction bases outside the gene matches: 9. Germline values: CDR1 SEHNR, CDR2 FQNEAQ (reference sequence).

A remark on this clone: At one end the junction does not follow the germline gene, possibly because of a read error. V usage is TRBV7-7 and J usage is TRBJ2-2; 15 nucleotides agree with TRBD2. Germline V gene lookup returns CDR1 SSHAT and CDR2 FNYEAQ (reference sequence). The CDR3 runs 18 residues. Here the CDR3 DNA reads TGTGCTAGCAGCGCGGGACTAGCGGGAGGACCAAACACCGGGGAGCTGTTTTTT. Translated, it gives CASSAGLAGGPNTGELFF.

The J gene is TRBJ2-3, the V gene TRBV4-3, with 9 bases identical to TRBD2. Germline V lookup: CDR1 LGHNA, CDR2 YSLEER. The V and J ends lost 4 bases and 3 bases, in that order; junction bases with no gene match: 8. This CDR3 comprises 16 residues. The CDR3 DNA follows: TGCGCCAGCAGCCCCTTGGCGGGAGGGGGTACAGATACGCAGTATTTT. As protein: CASSPLAGGGTDTQYF.

Written as DNA, the CDR3 is TGTGCCAGCAGTTTCCCCCGGGGGGCCTATAATTCACCCCTCCACTTT. Amino acids: CASSFPRGAYNSPLHF. V usage is TRBV28 and J usage is TRBJ1-6; D is possibly TRBD1 (5 bases). The V gene lost 3 bases and the J gene lost 2 bases, with 11 bases spanning the gap. The CDR3 length is 16 residues. Germline V gives CDR1 MDHEN, CDR2 SYDVKM. Drawing the rest from reference TRBV28 and TRBJ1-6, the complete variable domain is DVKVTQSSRYLVKRTGEKVFLECVQDMDHENMFWYRQDPGLGLRLIYFSYDVKMKEKGDIPEGYSVSREKKERFSLILESASTNQTSMYLCASSFPRGAYNSPLHFGNGTRLTVT.

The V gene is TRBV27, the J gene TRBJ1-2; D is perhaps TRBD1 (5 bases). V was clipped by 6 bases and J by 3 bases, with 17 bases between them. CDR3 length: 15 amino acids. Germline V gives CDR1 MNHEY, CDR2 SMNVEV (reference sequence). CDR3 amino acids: CASSPGGAGDYGYTF. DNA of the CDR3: TGTGCCAGCAGCCCGGGCGGGGCTGGGGACTATGGCTACACCTTC.

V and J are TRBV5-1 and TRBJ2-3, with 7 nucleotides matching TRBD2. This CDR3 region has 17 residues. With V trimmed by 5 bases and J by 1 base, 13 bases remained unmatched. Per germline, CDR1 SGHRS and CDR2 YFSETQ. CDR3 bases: TGCGCCAGCAGTAGCGGGCGCCAAAAGATCGGCACAGATACGCAGTATTTT. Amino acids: CASSSGRQKIGTDTQYF.

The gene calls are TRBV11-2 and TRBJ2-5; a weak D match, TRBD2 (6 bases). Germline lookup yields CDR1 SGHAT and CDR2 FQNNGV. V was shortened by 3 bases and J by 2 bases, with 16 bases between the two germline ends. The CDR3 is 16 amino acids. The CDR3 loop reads CASSFAPGLLQETQYF. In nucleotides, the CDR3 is TGTGCCAGCAGCTTTGCACCGGGACTGTTACAAGAGACCCAGTACTTC.

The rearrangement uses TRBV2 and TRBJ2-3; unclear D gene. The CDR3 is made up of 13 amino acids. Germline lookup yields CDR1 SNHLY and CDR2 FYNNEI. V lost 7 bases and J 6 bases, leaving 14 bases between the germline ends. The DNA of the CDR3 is TGTGCCAGCATCCTCCTACCCTCGGATACGCAGTATTTT. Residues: CASILLPSDTQYF.

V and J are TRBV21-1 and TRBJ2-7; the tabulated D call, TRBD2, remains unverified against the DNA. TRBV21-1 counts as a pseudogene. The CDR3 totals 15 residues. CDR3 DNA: TGTGCCAGCACCCCAGCGGGGGCGACGGCCTTCGAGCAGTACTTC. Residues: CASTPAGATAFEQYF.

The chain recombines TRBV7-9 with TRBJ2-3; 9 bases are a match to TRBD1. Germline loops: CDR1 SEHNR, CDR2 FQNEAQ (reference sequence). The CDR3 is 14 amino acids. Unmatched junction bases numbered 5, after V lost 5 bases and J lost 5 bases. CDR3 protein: CASSPDRGEDTQYF. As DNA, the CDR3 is TGTGCCAGCAGCCCTGACAGGGGGGAAGATACGCAGTATTTT.

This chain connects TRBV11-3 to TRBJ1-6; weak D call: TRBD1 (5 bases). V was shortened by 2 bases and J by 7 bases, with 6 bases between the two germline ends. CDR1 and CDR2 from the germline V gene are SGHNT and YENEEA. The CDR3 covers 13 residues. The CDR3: CASSLHRNSPLHF. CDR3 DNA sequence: TGTGCCAGCAGCTTACACAGGAATTCACCCCTCCACTTT.

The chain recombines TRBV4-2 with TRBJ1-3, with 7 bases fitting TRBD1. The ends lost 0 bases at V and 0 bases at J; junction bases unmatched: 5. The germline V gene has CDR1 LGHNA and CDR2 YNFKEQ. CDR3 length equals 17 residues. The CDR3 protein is CASSQDLTGSSGNTIYF. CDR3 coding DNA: TGTGCCAGCAGCCAAGATTTGACAGGGTCCTCTGGAAACACCATATATTTT.

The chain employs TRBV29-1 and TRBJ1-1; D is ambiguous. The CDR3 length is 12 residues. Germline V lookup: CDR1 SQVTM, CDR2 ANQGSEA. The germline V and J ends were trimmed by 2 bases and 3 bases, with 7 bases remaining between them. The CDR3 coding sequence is TGCAGCGTTGAACTTGGAGACACTGAAGCTTTCTTT. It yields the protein CSVELGDTEAFF.

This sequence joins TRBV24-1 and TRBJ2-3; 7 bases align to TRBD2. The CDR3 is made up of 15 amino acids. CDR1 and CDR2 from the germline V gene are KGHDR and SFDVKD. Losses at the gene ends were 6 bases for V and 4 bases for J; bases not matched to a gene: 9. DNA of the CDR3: TGTGCCACCAGTTCCTTGCGGGAGCCCTCAGATACGCAGTATTTT. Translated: CATSSLREPSDTQYF.

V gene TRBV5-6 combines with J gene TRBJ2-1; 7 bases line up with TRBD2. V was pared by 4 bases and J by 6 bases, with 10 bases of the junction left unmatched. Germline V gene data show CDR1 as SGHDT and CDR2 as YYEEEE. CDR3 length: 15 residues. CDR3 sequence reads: CASSPYAGAGNEQFF. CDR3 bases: TGTGCCAGCAGCCCTTATGCGGGAGCGGGCAATGAGCAGTTCTTC.

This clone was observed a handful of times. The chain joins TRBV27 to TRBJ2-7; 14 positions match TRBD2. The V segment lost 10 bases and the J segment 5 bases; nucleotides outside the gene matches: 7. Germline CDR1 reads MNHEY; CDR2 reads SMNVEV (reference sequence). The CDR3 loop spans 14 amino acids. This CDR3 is CATKGLAGVDEQYF. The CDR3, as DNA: TGTGCCACCAAGGGACTAGCGGGAGTCGACGAGCAGTACTTC.

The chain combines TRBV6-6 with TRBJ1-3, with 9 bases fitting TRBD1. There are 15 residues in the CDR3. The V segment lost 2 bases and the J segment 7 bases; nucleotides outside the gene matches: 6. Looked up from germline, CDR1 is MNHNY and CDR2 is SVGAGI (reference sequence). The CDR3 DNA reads TGTGCCAGCAGTTACGGACAGGGGATTGGCAACACCATATATTTT. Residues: CASSYGQGIGNTIYF.

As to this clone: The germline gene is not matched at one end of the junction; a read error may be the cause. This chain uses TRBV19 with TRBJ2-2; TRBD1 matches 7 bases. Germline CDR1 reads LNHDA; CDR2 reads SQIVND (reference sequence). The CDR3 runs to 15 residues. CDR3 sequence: CASSLDRAVTGELFF. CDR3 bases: TGTGCCAGTAGTTTAGACAGGGCGGTCACCGGGGAGCTGTTTTTT. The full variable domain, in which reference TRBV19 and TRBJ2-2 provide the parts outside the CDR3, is DGGITQSPKYLFRKEGQNVTLSCEQNLNHDAMYWYRQDPGQGLRLIYYSQIVNDFQKGDIAEGYSVSREKKESFPLTVTSAQKNPTAFYLCASSLDRAVTGELFFGEGSRLTVL.

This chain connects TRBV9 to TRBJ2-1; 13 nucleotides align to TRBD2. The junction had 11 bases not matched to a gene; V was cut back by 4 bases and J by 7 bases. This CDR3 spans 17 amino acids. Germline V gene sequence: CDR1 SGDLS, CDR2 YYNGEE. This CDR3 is CASSPRTSGSPGNEQFF. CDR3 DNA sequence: TGTGCCAGCAGCCCACGGACTAGCGGGAGTCCGGGGAATGAGCAGTTCTTC.

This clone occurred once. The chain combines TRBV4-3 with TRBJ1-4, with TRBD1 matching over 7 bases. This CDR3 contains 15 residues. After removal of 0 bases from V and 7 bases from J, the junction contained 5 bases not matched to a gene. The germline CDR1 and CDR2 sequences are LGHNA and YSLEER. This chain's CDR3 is CASSQERGRSEKLFF. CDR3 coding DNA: TGCGCCAGCAGCCAAGAGAGGGGGCGCAGTGAAAAACTGTTTTTT.

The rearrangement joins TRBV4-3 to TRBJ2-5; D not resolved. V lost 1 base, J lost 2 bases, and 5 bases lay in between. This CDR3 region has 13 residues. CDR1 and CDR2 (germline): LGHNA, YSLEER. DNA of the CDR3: TGCGCCAGCAGCCAAGCACGGCAAGAGACCCAGTACTTC. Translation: CASSQARQETQYF.

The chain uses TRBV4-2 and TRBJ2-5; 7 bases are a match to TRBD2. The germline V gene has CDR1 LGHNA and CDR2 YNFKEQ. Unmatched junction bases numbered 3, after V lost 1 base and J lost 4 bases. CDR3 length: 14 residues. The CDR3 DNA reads TGTGCCAGCAGCCAAGGGGGGGGTAGAGAGACCCAGTACTTC. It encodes CASSQGGGRETQYF.

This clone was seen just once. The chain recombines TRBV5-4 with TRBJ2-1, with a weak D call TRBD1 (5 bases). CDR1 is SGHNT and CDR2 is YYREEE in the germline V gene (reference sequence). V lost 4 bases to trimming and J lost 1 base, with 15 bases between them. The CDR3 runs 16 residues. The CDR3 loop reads CASSQRHTGSYNEQFF. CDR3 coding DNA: TGTGCCAGCAGCCAACGACACACAGGTTCCTACAATGAGCAGTTCTTC.

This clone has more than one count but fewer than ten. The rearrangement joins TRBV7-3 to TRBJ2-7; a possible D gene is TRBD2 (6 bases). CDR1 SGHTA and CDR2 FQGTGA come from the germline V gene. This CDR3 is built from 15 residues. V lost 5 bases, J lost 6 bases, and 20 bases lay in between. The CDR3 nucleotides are TGTGCCAGCAGCCCCTCTCTGGCGGGACGGGGCGAGCAGTACTTC. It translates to CASSPSLAGRGEQYF.

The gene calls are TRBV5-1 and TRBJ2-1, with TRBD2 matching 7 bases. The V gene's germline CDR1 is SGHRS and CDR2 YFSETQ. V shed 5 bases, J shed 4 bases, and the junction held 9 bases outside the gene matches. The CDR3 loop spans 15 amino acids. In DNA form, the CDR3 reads TGCGCCAGCAGAGGGCGGGGGAGCGGTTACAATGAGCAGTTCTTC. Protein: CASRGRGSGYNEQFF.

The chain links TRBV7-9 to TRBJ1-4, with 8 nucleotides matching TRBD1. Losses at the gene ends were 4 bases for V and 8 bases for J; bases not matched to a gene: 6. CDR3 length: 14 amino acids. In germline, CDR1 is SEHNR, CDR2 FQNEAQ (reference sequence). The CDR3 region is CASSSGQGWEKLFF. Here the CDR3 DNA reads TGTGCCAGCAGCTCCGGACAGGGTTGGGAAAAACTGTTTTTT. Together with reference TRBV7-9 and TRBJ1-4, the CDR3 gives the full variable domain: DTGVSQNPRHKITKRGQNVTFRCDPISEHNRLYWYRQTLGQGPEFLTYFQNEAQLEKSRLLSDRFSAERPKGSFSTLEIQRTEQGDSAMYLCASSSGQGWEKLFFGSGTQLSVL.